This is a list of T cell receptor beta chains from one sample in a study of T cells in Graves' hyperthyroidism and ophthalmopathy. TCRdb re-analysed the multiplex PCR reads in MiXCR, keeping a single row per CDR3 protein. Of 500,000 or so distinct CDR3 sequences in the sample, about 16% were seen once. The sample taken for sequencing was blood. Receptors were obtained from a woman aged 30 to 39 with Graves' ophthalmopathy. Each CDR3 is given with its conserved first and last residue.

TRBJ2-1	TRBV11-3	CASSPGYGNWDEQFF
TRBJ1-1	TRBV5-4	CASSPGRTAFDTEAFF
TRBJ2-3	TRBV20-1	CSARPVLAGTDTQYF
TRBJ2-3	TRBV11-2	CASSLGARSTDTQYF
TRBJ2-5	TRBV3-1	CASSPWTSGQETQYF
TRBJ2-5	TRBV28	CASSLGVTAPGTSGRQETQYF
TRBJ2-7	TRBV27	CASRFQGFAYEQYF
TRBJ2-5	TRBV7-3	CASSLTGAIGETQYF
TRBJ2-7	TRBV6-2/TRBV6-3	CASSSPRGALHEQYF
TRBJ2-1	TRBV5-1	CASSIGQLAGDNNEQFF
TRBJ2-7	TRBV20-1	CSARVASGDREQYF
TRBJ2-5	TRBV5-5	CASSSPGYRVPQETQYF
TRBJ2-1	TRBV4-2	CASSQDGTTYNEQFF
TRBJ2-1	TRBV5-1	CASSLVLANNEQFF
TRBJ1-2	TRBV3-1	CASSPRTGADYGYTF
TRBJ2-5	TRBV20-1	CSAREGDSQETQYF
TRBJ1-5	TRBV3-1	CASSQERGQPQHF
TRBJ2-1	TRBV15	CAVGEGWDEQFF
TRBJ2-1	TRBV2	CASSDGTVDGEQFF
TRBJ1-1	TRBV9	CASSVAPSLDHTEAFF
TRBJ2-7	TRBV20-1	CSARQAWDYEQYF
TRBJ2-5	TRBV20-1	CSGARFGTQYF
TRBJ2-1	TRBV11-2	CASSLITPGDLHNEQFF
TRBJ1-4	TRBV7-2	CASSPPSQRLFF
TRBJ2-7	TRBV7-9	CASSLGLPGLASYEQYF
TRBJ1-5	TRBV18	CASSPFAGQANQPQHF
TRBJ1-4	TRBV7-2	CASSPGHLFEKLFF
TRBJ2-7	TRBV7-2	CASSLRRTRAYEQYF
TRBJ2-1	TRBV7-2	CASRKRELAGEQFF
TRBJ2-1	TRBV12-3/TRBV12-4	CASSLPGQGNDEQFF
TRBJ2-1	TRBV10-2	CASSESGTSGSGLSNEQFF
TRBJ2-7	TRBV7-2	CTSSYRGPGGTEQYF
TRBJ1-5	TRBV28	CASSRTGGLRPQHF
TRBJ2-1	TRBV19	CASSISGSYNEQFF
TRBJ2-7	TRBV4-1	CASSRKGATYEQYF
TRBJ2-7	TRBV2	CASRDGAYEQYF
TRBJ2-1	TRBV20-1	CSAPPRTSGNERFF
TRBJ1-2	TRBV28	CASCPEGGNGYTF
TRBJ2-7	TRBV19	CASSGSVTGGYEQYF
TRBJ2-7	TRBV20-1	CSAALAGDTYEQYF
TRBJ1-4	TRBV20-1	CSAAQGSDEKLFF
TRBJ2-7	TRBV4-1	CASSQGGGLVYGQYF
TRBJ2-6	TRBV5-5	CASSPGKLSGANVLTF
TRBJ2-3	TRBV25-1	CASSVPGTSGQYF
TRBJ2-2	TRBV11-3	CASSLGPGEGTGELFF
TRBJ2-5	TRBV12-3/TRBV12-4	CASSAIDETQYF
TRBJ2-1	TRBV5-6	CASSQGLAGGIEQFF
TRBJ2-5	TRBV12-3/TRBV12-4	CASSGWAQADEGQETQYF
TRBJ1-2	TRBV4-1	CASSQEGRGNYGYTF
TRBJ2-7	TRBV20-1	CSAITGAGDFHEQYF
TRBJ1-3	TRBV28	CASSPDAHSGNTIYF
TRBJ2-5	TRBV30	CAWSVSRPGLETQYF
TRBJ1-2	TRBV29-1	CSVFGTGGGYTF
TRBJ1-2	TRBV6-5	CASSYMGGPDYGYTF
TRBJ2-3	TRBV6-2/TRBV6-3	CATGTDSTDTQYF